These 26 T cell receptor beta chains were all obtained from the same sample, sequenced in a study of cytomegalovirus exposure and HLA in healthy donors. PCR was performed using 60 Vbeta and 13 Jbeta primers. Clones were read by immunoSEQ multiplex PCR, and TCRdb kept only the in-frame ones, dropping some. The sample comprises approximately 100,000 clones, around 73% of which are singletons, and around 1.3% rests with the top ten. Sequencing was carried out using PBMCs. The receptors were sampled from a female donor in good health and CMV-seronegative.

The genes are TRBV5-6 and TRBJ2-5, with D possibly TRBD1 on 7 matching bases. This CDR3 region has 19 residues. The germline V gene has CDR1 SGHDT and CDR2 YYEEEE. Trimming took off 0 bases at V and 6 bases at J, with 27 bases between the two ends. As DNA, the CDR3 is TGTGCCAGCAGCTTGGGGGGGACTGCAAGAAGGGGGCATAGTCAGACCCAGTACTTC. It is translated as CASSLGGTARRGHSQTQYF.

The chain has TRBV29-1 and TRBJ2-1, with 7 bases identical to TRBD2. The CDR3 spans 12 residues. Germline V gene sequence: CDR1 SQVTM, CDR2 ANQGSEA. The V segment lost 6 bases and the J segment 13 bases; nucleotides outside the gene matches: 12. The CDR3 loop is CSVATGTTLQFF. The CDR3 bases are TGCAGCGTCGCGACCGGGACTACCTTACAGTTCTTC.

The table lists this clone with a few counts. The V and J genes are TRBV19 and TRBJ1-1; 12 bases agree with TRBD1. Germline V lookup: CDR1 LNHDA, CDR2 SQIVND (reference sequence). The ends lost 7 bases at V and 0 bases at J; junction bases unmatched: 9. The CDR3 totals 17 residues. The chain's CDR3 is CASNPGQGAFMNTEAFF. DNA for the CDR3: TGTGCCAGTAACCCGGGACAGGGGGCCTTCATGAACACTGAAGCTTTCTTT.

The chain has TRBV28 and TRBJ2-3; 12 bases line up with TRBD2. CDR1 MDHEN and CDR2 SYDVKM come from the germline V gene. Trimming at V came to 3 bases and at J to 1 base, leaving 2 bases not matched to a gene. The CDR3 spans 16 residues. The CDR3 reads CASSLASGRGTDTQYF. DNA for the CDR3: TGTGCCAGCAGTTTGGCTAGCGGGAGGGGCACAGATACGCAGTATTTT.

The gene calls are TRBV5-1 and TRBJ2-1; TRBD2 matches at 11 bases. Germline V gene sequence: CDR1 SGHRS, CDR2 YFSETQ. The CDR3 sequence is 15 residues long. V gave up 0 bases and J gave up 9 bases; unmatched junction bases: 5. In DNA, the CDR3 is TGCGCCAGCAGCTTGGCGACTAGCGGGGTGGGTGAGCAGTTCTTC. This encodes CASSLATSGVGEQFF. Drawing the rest from reference TRBV5-1 and TRBJ2-1, the complete variable domain is KAGVTQTPRYLIKTRGQQVTLSCSPISGHRSVSWYQQTPGQGLQFLFEYFSETQRNKGNFPGRFSGRQFSNSRSEMNVSTLELGDSALYLCASSLATSGVGEQFFGPGTRLTVL.

V gene TRBV30 combines with J gene TRBJ2-1, with 10 bases aligning to TRBD2. Looked up from germline, CDR1 is GTSNPN and CDR2 is SVGIG (reference sequence). With V trimmed by 2 bases and J by 0 bases, 1 base remained unmatched. The CDR3 is made up of 15 amino acids. The CDR3 nucleotides are TGTGCCTGGAGTTCTAGCGGGAGCTCCTACAATGAGCAGTTCTTC. Its translation: CAWSSSGSSYNEQFF.

The chain combines TRBV2 with TRBJ2-2, with TRBD1 identical over 7 bases. This CDR3 comprises 15 residues. The germline V gene encodes CDR1 SNHLY and CDR2 FYNNEI. J gave up 6 bases and V 6 bases, and 10 bases lay outside the gene matches. The CDR3 reads CASRATTGVAGELFF. As DNA, the CDR3 is TGTGCCAGCAGGGCTACTACAGGGGTGGCCGGGGAGCTGTTTTTT.

The chain recombines TRBV5-1 with TRBJ2-5, with a weak D call TRBD1 (6 bases). The CDR3 is 14 residues long. The V gene's germline CDR1 is SGHRS and CDR2 YFSETQ. Trimming cost V 4 bases and J 4 bases, with 14 bases left between them. The CDR3 spells CASSGSPGAETQYF. In DNA form, the CDR3 reads TGCGCCAGCAGCGGGAGCCCAGGGGCAGAGACCCAGTACTTC. The full variable domain, completed using reference TRBV5-1 and TRBJ2-5, is KAGVTQTPRYLIKTRGQQVTLSCSPISGHRSVSWYQQTPGQGLQFLFEYFSETQRNKGNFPGRFSGRQFSNSRSEMNVSTLELGDSALYLCASSGSPGAETQYFGPGTRLLVL.

V usage is TRBV6-5 and J usage is TRBJ2-7; 7 bases are shared with TRBD1. This CDR3 has 14 amino acids. Germline assignment: CDR1 MNHEY and CDR2 SVGAGI. Germline trimming cut 7 bases from V and 3 bases from J; bases unmatched to any gene: 9. CDR3: CASTLTGSSYEQYF. CDR3 in DNA: TGTGCCAGCACCCTGACAGGGTCAAGCTACGAGCAGTACTTC.

This chain links TRBV19 with TRBJ2-5, with D possibly being TRBD2 (6 bases). V lost 3 bases and J 2 bases, leaving 10 bases between the germline ends. CDR3 length equals 14 residues. The germline CDR1 and CDR2 sequences are LNHDA and SQIVND (reference sequence). The CDR3 loop is CASSMWGGQETQYF. In nucleotides, the CDR3 is TGTGCCAGTAGTATGTGGGGAGGACAAGAGACCCAGTACTTC. The full variable domain, completed using reference TRBV19 and TRBJ2-5, is DGGITQSPKYLFRKEGQNVTLSCEQNLNHDAMYWYRQDPGQGLRLIYYSQIVNDFQKGDIAEGYSVSREKKESFPLTVTSAQKNPTAFYLCASSMWGGQETQYFGPGTRLLVL.

The chain employs TRBV5-1 and TRBJ2-3, with a possible D match to TRBD2 (6 bases). Germline V lookup: CDR1 SGHRS, CDR2 YFSETQ. The V end lost 7 bases, the J end lost 5 bases, and 17 bases lay between the germline ends. CDR3 length: 14 residues. As DNA, the CDR3 is TGCGCCAGCGCCTATAGGGGAGGAGGAGATACGCAGTATTTT. Amino acid sequence: CASAYRGGGDTQYF.

The chain has TRBV12-5 and TRBJ2-7, with 8 bases that match TRBD1. The length of the CDR3 is 14 residues. The V segment lost 7 bases and the J segment 1 base; nucleotides outside the gene matches: 6. CDR1 LGHNT and CDR2 FRNRAP come from the germline V gene. CDR3 residues: CASAWGTGSYEQYF. The CDR3 region has the DNA TGTGCTAGTGCCTGGGGGACAGGATCCTACGAGCAGTACTTC.

This chain joins TRBV28 and TRBJ2-7, with D possibly TRBD2 on 6 matching bases. The V end lost 6 bases, the J end lost 2 bases, and 14 bases lay between the germline ends. Per the germline V gene, CDR1 is MDHEN and CDR2 is SYDVKM. This CDR3 is 14 amino acids long. CDR3 in DNA: TGTGCCAGCAGCCCCATGGGACTGGCCTACGAGCAGTACTTC. Its protein product is CASSPMGLAYEQYF.

V is TRBV2 and J is TRBJ1-4; D is undetermined. The CDR3 spans 15 residues. V was trimmed by 4 bases and J by 0 bases, leaving 9 bases between them. Germline V gene lookup returns CDR1 SNHLY and CDR2 FYNNEI. CDR3 in DNA: TGTGCCAGCAGTGTAAGGAGGTCAACTAATGAAAAACTGTTTTTT. This codes for CASSVRRSTNEKLFF.

The chain is built from TRBV28 and TRBJ1-3; weak D call: TRBD1 (5 bases). V was clipped by 6 bases and J by 1 base, with 10 bases between them. Germline assignment: CDR1 MDHEN and CDR2 SYDVKM. This CDR3 contains 14 residues. CDR3 nucleotides: TGTGCCAGCAGGCCCGCAGGGTCTGGAAACACCATATATTTT. Protein sequence: CASRPAGSGNTIYF.

This clone was seen a handful of times. This rearrangement joins TRBV6-1 to TRBJ2-5; 9 nucleotides agree with TRBD1. CDR3 length: 15 residues. Germline lookup yields CDR1 MNHNS and CDR2 SASEGT. The V segment lost 4 bases and the J segment 4 bases; nucleotides outside the gene matches: 7. CDR3 coding DNA: TGTGCCAGCAGTGGGGGACAGGGAGAGGTAGAGACCCAGTACTTC. Amino acid sequence: CASSGGQGEVETQYF.

This chain joins TRBV6-1 and TRBJ2-3, with a tentative D call TRBD1 (6 bases). The germline V gene has CDR1 MNHNS and CDR2 SASEGT. Deletions cut 7 bases from V and 2 bases from J, with 10 bases between. The CDR3 length is 13 residues. CDR3 protein: CASNVGATDTQYF. The CDR3 DNA is TGTGCCAGCAACGTGGGGGCCACAGATACGCAGTATTTT.

This chain joins TRBV2 and TRBJ2-1, with D possibly being TRBD2 (5 bases). The germline V gene has CDR1 SNHLY and CDR2 FYNNEI. Trimming took off 8 bases at V and 9 bases at J, with 14 bases between the two ends. This CDR3 contains 12 residues. The CDR3 protein is CASSGDTTEQFF. The CDR3 DNA is TGTGCCAGCTCCGGGGATACCACTGAGCAGTTCTTC.

The chain carries TRBV6-1 and TRBJ1-5; the match to TRBD1 covers 7 bases. After removal of 0 bases from V and 7 bases from J, the junction contained 6 bases not matched to a gene. Per the germline V gene, CDR1 is MNHNS and CDR2 is SASEGT. This CDR3 is 15 amino acids long. CDR3 nucleotide sequence: TGTGCCAGCAGTGAAGCTTTCTCAGGGGGGCAGCCCCAGCATTTT. As protein: CASSEAFSGGQPQHF.

The chain uses TRBV10-2 and TRBJ2-5, with D uncertain. CDR3 size: 13 residues. Trimming removed 6 bases at V and 5 bases at J, with 13 bases between. CDR1 WSHSY and CDR2 SAAADI come from the germline V gene. The CDR3 DNA is TGCGCCAGCAGCGCGACAACCAGGGAGACCCAGTACTTC. Residues: CASSATTRETQYF.

The CDR3 reads CASSLYGNGYNEQFF. The CDR3 coding sequence is TGTGCCAGCAGTTTATACGGGAATGGATACAATGAGCAGTTCTTC. The chain carries TRBV28 and TRBJ2-1; possible D gene TRBD2, 5 bases. The CDR3 length is 15 residues. The ends were cut back, 1 base at V and 4 bases at J, with 11 bases in the middle. Germline CDR1 MDHEN, CDR2 SYDVKM.

The rearrangement joins TRBV27 to TRBJ2-7; 9 bases align to TRBD1. V was clipped by 0 bases and J by 13 bases; unmatched bases: 4. The CDR3 loop spans 12 amino acids. Germline V gene sequence: CDR1 MNHEY, CDR2 SMNVEV (reference sequence). CDR3 protein: CASSLSGQGQYF. The CDR3 coding sequence is TGTGCCAGCAGTTTATCAGGACAGGGGCAATACTTC.

This clone was counted a single time. The V and J genes are TRBV6-1 and TRBJ2-2; maybe TRBD1 (5 bases). V dropped 7 bases and J dropped 4 bases, with 10 bases sitting between them. From germline, CDR1 is MNHNS and CDR2 SASEGT. This CDR3 comprises 13 residues. CDR3 in amino acids: CASTQGGTGELFF. CDR3 DNA sequence: TGTGCCAGCACCCAGGGTGGCACCGGGGAGCTGTTTTTT.

The gene calls are TRBV5-6 and TRBJ2-3; D uncertain. The CDR3 covers 13 residues. V lost 2 bases to trimming and J lost 4 bases, with 8 bases between them. From germline, CDR1 is SGHDT and CDR2 YYEEEE. CDR3 nucleotides: TGTGCCAGCAGCTTTTATCGCGCAGATACGCAGTATTTT. Protein sequence: CASSFYRADTQYF.

In this sample, this clone turned up a few times. J is TRBJ1-1 and V is TRBV28; TRBD1 matches 11 bases. This CDR3 has 15 amino acids. J gave up 9 bases and V 2 bases, and 8 bases lay outside the gene matches. The germline V gene has CDR1 MDHEN and CDR2 SYDVKM. For the CDR3, the DNA is TGTGCCAGCAGTTTACCTGGGACAGGGGGGTTTAAAGCTTTCTTT. It yields the protein CASSLPGTGGFKAFF.

The chain links TRBV13 to TRBJ1-1; D ambiguous. Germline loops: CDR1 PRHDT, CDR2 FYEKMQ (reference sequence). The CDR3 extends over 14 amino acids. V was trimmed by 0 bases and J by 1 base, leaving 6 bases between them. CDR3 sequence: CASSLGLGNTEAFF. The CDR3 DNA reads as TGTGCCAGCAGCTTAGGCCTAGGGAACACTGAAGCTTTCTTT.